These 30 T cell receptor beta chains share one sample of origin, sequenced in a study of cytomegalovirus exposure and HLA in healthy donors. PCR employed 60 Vbeta and 13 Jbeta primers. Assay used: immunoSEQ multiplex PCR; TCRdb lists only in-frame clones, some missing. The table records some 120,000 clones, approximately 80% of them present only once. Sequenced: PBMCs. The source of these receptors is a male donor in good health and CMV-seronegative.

The V gene is TRBV18, the J gene TRBJ2-2; maybe TRBD2 (5 bases). V was clipped by 3 bases and J by 7 bases, with 12 bases between them. The germline V gene has CDR1 KGHSH and CDR2 LQKENI. The CDR3 totals 14 residues. The CDR3 sequence: CASSPDPGNGELFF. CDR3 coding DNA: TGTGCCAGCTCACCGGACCCCGGGAACGGGGAGCTGTTTTTT.

The rearrangement links TRBV5-1 to TRBJ1-4; 9 bases fit TRBD1. The CDR3 is 16 residues long. CDR1 is SGHRS and CDR2 is YFSETQ in the germline V gene. With V trimmed by 4 bases and J by 7 bases, 11 bases remained unmatched. The CDR3 region is CASSPRGQGEGEKLFF. The CDR3 region has the DNA TGCGCCAGCAGCCCTAGGGGACAGGGTGAGGGTGAAAAACTGTTTTTT.

This clone showed up just once. This sequence joins TRBV18 and TRBJ2-3; D call uncertain. V dropped 2 bases and J dropped 1 base, with 7 bases sitting between them. The CDR3 has 14 amino acids. CDR1 is KGHSH and CDR2 is LQKENI in the germline V gene. The CDR3 region has the DNA TGTGCCAGCTCACCAGTTCCCGGCACAGATACGCAGTATTTT. It encodes CASSPVPGTDTQYF.

The chain employs TRBV2 and TRBJ1-2, with 12 nucleotides matching TRBD1. CDR3 length equals 14 residues. CDR1 and CDR2 from the germline V gene are SNHLY and FYNNEI. Germline trimming cut 1 base from V and 8 bases from J; bases unmatched to any gene: 2. The CDR3 reads CASSEEGQGAGYTF. In nucleotides, the CDR3 is TGTGCCAGCAGTGAAGAGGGACAGGGGGCGGGCTACACCTTC.

This chain connects TRBV30 to TRBJ1-5; weak D call: TRBD1 (6 bases). The V gene's germline CDR1 is GTSNPN and CDR2 SVGIG (reference sequence). The length of the CDR3 is 15 residues. Trimming removed 0 bases from V and 4 bases from J, with 13 bases in between. CDR3 in DNA: TGTGCCTGGAGTGTAGATGGGAGGGGGAATCAGCCCCAGCATTTT. It translates to CAWSVDGRGNQPQHF.

The rearrangement links TRBV7-9 to TRBJ1-1; D ambiguous. This CDR3 has 13 amino acids. Germline V lookup: CDR1 SEHNR, CDR2 FQNEAQ (reference sequence). Deletions cut 3 bases from V and 10 bases from J, with 15 bases between. CDR3: CASSLDSGISAFF. CDR3 sequence (DNA): TGTGCCAGCAGCTTGGATTCAGGTATCTCAGCTTTCTTT.

V is TRBV4-1 and J is TRBJ1-1; D gene uncertain. Germline-derived CDR1 and CDR2 are MGHRA and YSYEKL. This CDR3 comprises 12 residues. Deletions cut 3 bases from V and 1 base from J, with 3 bases between. CDR3 nucleotide sequence: TGCGCCAGCAGCCACCAGAACACTGAAGCTTTCTTT. It encodes CASSHQNTEAFF.

The chain uses TRBV19 and TRBJ1-1, with 7 bases fitting TRBD1. This CDR3 has 14 residues. The J segment lost 0 bases and the V segment lost 3 bases, leaving 1 base of the junction unmatched. Per germline, CDR1 LNHDA and CDR2 SQIVND (reference sequence). The DNA for the CDR3 is TGTGCCAGTAGTATGGGACAGATGAACACTGAAGCTTTCTTT. It translates to CASSMGQMNTEAFF.

This chain uses TRBV6-4 with TRBJ2-5; 13 nucleotides match TRBD2. Germline V gives CDR1 MRHNA, CDR2 SNTAGT. The CDR3 runs to 15 residues. The V segment lost 2 bases and the J segment 4 bases; nucleotides outside the gene matches: 1. CDR3 in DNA: TGTGCCAGCAGTGACACTAGCGGGGGGGCAGAGACCCAGTACTTC. This gives the protein CASSDTSGGAETQYF.

The genes are TRBV6-5 and TRBJ2-4, with D perhaps matching TRBD2 (6 bases). Germline CDR1 is MNHEY and CDR2 is SVGAGI. There are 14 residues in the CDR3. V lost 4 bases to trimming and J lost 9 bases, with 16 bases between them. The CDR3 bases are TGTGCCAGCAGTTCGTACCGGGACTTAGGCATTCAGTACTTC. This translates into CASSSYRDLGIQYF.

The chain is built from TRBV5-8 and TRBJ1-6, with D uncertain. This CDR3 contains 14 residues. The germline V and J ends were trimmed by 4 bases and 8 bases, with 13 bases remaining between them. Germline CDR1 is SGHTS and CDR2 is YDEGEE. CDR3 coding DNA: TGTGCCAGCAGCGGCGGGATGCTTGATTCACCCCTCCACTTT. Translated, it gives CASSGGMLDSPLHF.

The rearrangement joins TRBV4-2 to TRBJ1-1, with no clear D. Deletions cut 1 base from V and 7 bases from J, with 13 bases between. The CDR3 loop spans 14 amino acids. Germline CDR1 and CDR2: LGHNA and YNFKEQ. CDR3 nucleotides: TGTGCCAGCAGCCAAGGTGTACAGAGCTATGAAGCTTTCTTT. It encodes CASSQGVQSYEAFF.

This chain joins TRBV5-1 and TRBJ2-2, with 8 bases aligning to TRBD2. The V gene end was trimmed by 4 bases and the J gene end by 6 bases; junction bases not matched to a gene: 5. Germline V CDR1 and CDR2: SGHRS, YFSETQ. The CDR3 contains 14 residues. CDR3 sequence: CASSRGLGAGELFF. The CDR3 region has the DNA TGCGCCAGCAGCAGGGGACTAGGGGCCGGGGAGCTGTTTTTT. The complete variable domain, with remaining parts taken from reference TRBV5-1 and TRBJ2-2, reads KAGVTQTPRYLIKTRGQQVTLSCSPISGHRSVSWYQQTPGQGLQFLFEYFSETQRNKGNFPGRFSGRQFSNSRSEMNVSTLELGDSALYLCASSRGLGAGELFFGEGSRLTVL.

A single count supports this clone. The rearrangement joins TRBV4-1 to TRBJ2-1; D unclear. This CDR3 is built from 13 residues. V lost 1 base, J lost 4 bases, and 5 bases lay in between. The V gene's germline CDR1 is MGHRA and CDR2 YSYEKL. The CDR3 protein is CASSQGQYNEQFF. The CDR3, as DNA: TGCGCCAGCAGCCAAGGCCAGTACAATGAGCAGTTCTTC.

J is TRBJ2-1 and V is TRBV7-8; unclear D gene. The CDR3 consists of 12 residues. CDR1 SGHVS and CDR2 FQNEAQ come from the germline V gene. The V and J ends lost 4 bases and 9 bases respectively, with 10 bases between them. The CDR3 region is CASSSVGFEQFF. Written as DNA, the CDR3 is TGTGCCAGCAGCTCCGTCGGTTTTGAGCAGTTCTTC.

The J gene is TRBJ1-1, the V gene TRBV12-5, with D uncertain. Germline CDR1 and CDR2: LGHNT and FRNRAP. The CDR3 sequence is 13 residues long. Between the trimmed V and J ends, which lost 6 bases and 4 bases, there was a span of 12 bases. The CDR3 DNA sequence: TGTGCTAGTGGCTTGCACGGGGTCACTGAAGCTTTCTTT. Amino acid sequence: CASGLHGVTEAFF.

The chain combines TRBV30 with TRBJ1-2; TRBD1 is a possible D gene (5 bases). The germline gives CDR1 GTSNPN, CDR2 SVGIG (reference sequence). CDR3 length: 10 amino acids. Between the trimmed V and J ends, which lost 7 bases and 3 bases, there was a span of 6 bases. The CDR3 DNA reads as TGTGCCTCGGGGGACTATGGCTACACCTTC. Amino acid sequence: CASGDYGYTF.

This chain connects TRBV4-1 to TRBJ2-7, with TRBD2 as a possible D gene (6 bases). Per germline, CDR1 MGHRA and CDR2 YSYEKL. This CDR3 contains 16 residues. V was trimmed by 0 bases and J by 4 bases, leaving 16 bases between them. The CDR3 nucleotides read TGCGCCAGCAGCCAAGAAGGAGGGCTTAACGGATACGAGCAGTACTTC. Encoded protein: CASSQEGGLNGYEQYF.

The genes are TRBV5-5 and TRBJ2-2, with D maybe TRBD1 (5 bases). Trimming removed 1 base at V and 4 bases at J, with 5 bases between. This CDR3 has 13 residues. Germline V CDR1 and CDR2: SGHKS, YYEKEE (reference sequence). As DNA, the CDR3 is TGTGCCAGCAGCTTGCAGGGCACCGGGGAGCTGTTTTTT. It translates to CASSLQGTGELFF.

This clone was seen more than once but under ten times. V usage is TRBV19 and J usage is TRBJ2-6; TRBD2 is a possible D gene (7 bases). Germline-derived CDR1 and CDR2 are LNHDA and SQIVND (reference sequence). CDR3 length: 19 amino acids. Trimming took off 6 bases at V and 1 base at J, with 22 bases between the two ends. The CDR3 loop is CASRRGGPGGGSGANVLTF. The CDR3 DNA reads TGTGCCAGTAGGCGTGGTGGGCCGGGGGGCGGTTCTGGGGCCAACGTCCTGACTTTC.

The chain is built from TRBV7-9 and TRBJ2-3, with D possibly being TRBD1 (6 bases). Trimming removed 8 bases at V and 3 bases at J, with 12 bases between. This CDR3 has 13 residues. Germline loops: CDR1 SEHNR, CDR2 FQNEAQ (reference sequence). CDR3 sequence: CASPTGSTDTQYF. CDR3 coding DNA: TGTGCCAGCCCTACAGGGTCAACAGATACGCAGTATTTT.

Only a few counts were recorded for this clone. The rearrangement links TRBV6-5 to TRBJ1-2; 8 bases are a match to TRBD1. The ends lost 6 bases at V and 8 bases at J; junction bases unmatched: 14. The CDR3 covers 15 residues. The V gene's germline CDR1 is MNHEY and CDR2 SVGAGI. CDR3 in amino acids: CASRTPRQGWRGYTF. CDR3 sequence (DNA): TGTGCCAGCAGGACCCCAAGACAGGGGTGGCGGGGCTACACCTTC.

The CDR3 region has the DNA TGTGCCAGCAGCCGAACTAGGAGCTACGAGCAGTACTTC. This gives the protein CASSRTRSYEQYF. V and J are TRBV5-6 and TRBJ2-7; possible D gene TRBD2, 5 bases. Germline V gene data show CDR1 as SGHDT and CDR2 as YYEEEE. This CDR3 is 13 amino acids long. Deletions cut 4 bases from V and 3 bases from J, with 11 bases between.

V and J are TRBV6-4 and TRBJ2-1; D unresolved. CDR3 size: 14 residues. V was cut by 5 bases and J by 5 bases, with 13 bases left in between. Germline V gene lookup returns CDR1 MRHNA and CDR2 SNTAGT. CDR3 residues: CASSPDWPNNEQFF. The CDR3 bases are TGTGCCAGCAGTCCTGACTGGCCTAACAATGAGCAGTTCTTC.

J is TRBJ2-7 and V is TRBV6-5; 7 bases are shared with TRBD2. J lost 1 base, V lost 1 base, and 7 bases had no gene match. This CDR3 spans 16 amino acids. Germline CDR1 MNHEY, CDR2 SVGAGI. As DNA, the CDR3 is TGTGCCAGCAGTTACTTGCCGGGGGGTACATCCTACGAGCAGTACTTC. Encoded protein: CASSYLPGGTSYEQYF.

The CDR3 DNA reads TGTGCCAGCAGCTTGGACAGGGGGCCCCACAATGAGCAGTTCTTC. This codes for CASSLDRGPHNEQFF. The chain uses TRBV7-2 and TRBJ2-1, with 11 positions matching TRBD1. V trimming: 3 bases; J trimming: 5 bases; junction bases outside the gene matches: 3. This CDR3 has 15 amino acids. Germline CDR1 SGHTA, CDR2 FQGNSA.

V usage is TRBV7-2 and J usage is TRBJ2-3, with a weak D call TRBD1 (6 bases). The germline V and J ends were trimmed by 6 bases and 0 bases, with 16 bases remaining between them. From germline, CDR1 is SGHTA and CDR2 FQGNSA. The CDR3 sequence is 16 residues long. CDR3 in amino acids: CASRLTGTYSTDTQYF. The CDR3 DNA reads as TGTGCCAGCAGGTTAACAGGGACATATAGCACAGATACGCAGTATTTT.

The V call is TRBV30, the J call TRBJ2-4; 8 bases match TRBD1. Germline trimming cut 3 bases from V and 5 bases from J; bases unmatched to any gene: 6. Germline V gives CDR1 GTSNPN, CDR2 SVGIG (reference sequence). The CDR3 loop spans 14 amino acids. In DNA, the CDR3 is TGTGCCTGGAGCGGACCGGGACAGGAAAACATTCAGTACTTC. Amino acids: CAWSGPGQENIQYF.

This clone is a singleton in its sample. This chain connects TRBV6-1 to TRBJ1-5, with TRBD1 identical over 8 bases. This CDR3 region has 14 residues. The germline CDR1 and CDR2 sequences are MNHNS and SASEGT. With V trimmed by 6 bases and J by 3 bases, 4 bases remained unmatched. This CDR3 is CASRMTGVNQPQHF. CDR3 DNA sequence: TGTGCCAGCAGAATGACAGGGGTCAATCAGCCCCAGCATTTT.

This clone has just a few counts. This chain links TRBV5-1 with TRBJ1-3; a possible D gene is TRBD1 (6 bases). This CDR3 contains 16 residues. In germline, CDR1 is SGHRS, CDR2 YFSETQ. Trimming pared 4 bases from V and 3 bases from J, leaving 17 bases between. This chain's CDR3 is CASSPGQGIFGNTIYF. In nucleotides, the CDR3 is TGCGCCAGCAGCCCCGGTCAGGGGATCTTTGGAAACACCATATATTTT.